This T cell receptor beta chain was retrieved from a study of T cells in tuberculosis. Study-wide results and limits: Smaller alpha distances in active tuberculosis partly reflected shorter CDR3-alpha lengths. GMM-specific TCRs were nearer to active tuberculosis alpha repertoires, suggesting expansion. GEM motif frequencies gave about 70% accuracy; the GMM repertoire gave approximately 90%.

The J segment lost 9 bases and the V segment lost 1 base, leaving 7 bases of the junction unmatched. The CDR3 covers 15 residues. Germline CDR1 reads SGHAT; CDR2 reads FQNNGV. Points on this clone: As yet, its antigen is unknown.

The repertoire was sequenced with immunoSEQ multiplex PCR; TCRdb's copy has only in-frame clones and lacks some. The table lists 20,000 to 30,000 clones, around 95% of them singletons. The receptor was derived from a donor between 5 and 29 years old with latent tuberculosis or without tuberculosis infection. Sequencing used PBMCs. The V and J genes are TRBV11-2 and TRBJ2-1; 9 bases map to TRBD2. For the CDR3, the DNA is TGTGCCAGCAGCTTAGGGGGGACTAGCTATGGTGAGCAGTTCTTC. It yields the protein CASSLGGTSYGEQFF.